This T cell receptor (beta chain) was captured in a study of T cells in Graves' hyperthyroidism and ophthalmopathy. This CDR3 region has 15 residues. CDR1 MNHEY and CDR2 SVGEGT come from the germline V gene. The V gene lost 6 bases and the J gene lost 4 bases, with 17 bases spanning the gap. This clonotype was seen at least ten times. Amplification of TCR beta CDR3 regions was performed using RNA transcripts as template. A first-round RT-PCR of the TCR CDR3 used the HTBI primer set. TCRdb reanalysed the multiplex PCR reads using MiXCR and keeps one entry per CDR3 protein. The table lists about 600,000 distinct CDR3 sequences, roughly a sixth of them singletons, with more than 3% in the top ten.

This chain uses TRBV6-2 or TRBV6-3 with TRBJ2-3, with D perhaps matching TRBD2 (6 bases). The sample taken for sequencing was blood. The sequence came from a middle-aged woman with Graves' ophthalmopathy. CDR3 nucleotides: TGTGCCAGCAGGGGAGGAAAAGGGGCGGCAGATACGCAGTATTTT. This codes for CASRGGKGAADTQYF.